The present T cell receptor beta chain was sequenced within a study of cytomegalovirus exposure and HLA in healthy donors. Use of 60 Vbeta and 13 Jbeta primers characterized the PCR. Here immunoSEQ multiplex PCR was the method, and the copy in TCRdb shows in-frame clones only, minus some. Counted here are approximately 120,000 clones, approximately 75% occurring once; the ten biggest clones make up 3% to 4.5%. The source of this sequence is a man in his thirties or forties in good health and CMV-seronegative. Sequenced: PBMCs.

CDR3: CASSQDSTDTQYF. The CDR3 region has the DNA TGCGCCAGCAGCCAAGACTCCACAGATACGCAGTATTTT. The chain combines TRBV4-3 with TRBJ2-3; D not resolved. The V gene lost 0 bases and the J gene lost 2 bases, with 3 bases spanning the gap. Germline loops: CDR1 LGHNA, CDR2 YSLEER. The length of the CDR3 is 13 residues.